What follows are 9 T cell receptor beta chains derived from one specimen sequenced in a study of blood T cell repertoires in COVID-19. Profiling relied on immunoSEQ multiplex PCR, and the TCRdb table lists in-frame clones only, not all of them. This sample has 300,000 to 450,000 clones; 89% occur once, and the top ten carry around 3%. Sequencing used peripheral blood. These receptors originate from a woman under 40 with COVID-19, enrolled during active disease.

The genes are TRBV24-1 and TRBJ2-5, with no clear D. V dropped 4 bases and J dropped 0 bases, with 11 bases sitting between them. This CDR3 spans 15 amino acids. CDR1 KGHDR and CDR2 SFDVKD come from the germline V gene. The CDR3 DNA follows: TGTGCCACCAGTGAAGGCGGAAGGTACCAAGAGACCCAGTACTTC. Translated: CATSEGGRYQETQYF.

This rearrangement joins TRBV5-1 to TRBJ2-3, with 9 bases that match TRBD2. V trimming: 3 bases; J trimming: 3 bases; junction bases outside the gene matches: 2. Germline values: CDR1 SGHRS, CDR2 YFSETQ. This CDR3 region has 14 residues. The CDR3 sequence is CASSSTSGTDTQYF. The CDR3 nucleotides are TGCGCCAGCAGCTCGACTAGCGGTACAGATACGCAGTATTTT. Looking up the rest from reference TRBV5-1 and TRBJ2-3 gives the full variable domain: KAGVTQTPRYLIKTRGQQVTLSCSPISGHRSVSWYQQTPGQGLQFLFEYFSETQRNKGNFPGRFSGRQFSNSRSEMNVSTLELGDSALYLCASSSTSGTDTQYFGPGTRLTVL.

This clone was counted a single time. This chain joins TRBV28 and TRBJ2-5; 9 nucleotides agree with TRBD1. This CDR3 is 15 amino acids long. V trimming: 4 bases; J trimming: 0 bases; junction bases outside the gene matches: 3. Germline lookup yields CDR1 MDHEN and CDR2 SYDVKM. The CDR3: CASSSGQGHQETQYF. The CDR3 nucleotides are TGTGCCAGCAGTTCGGGACAGGGCCACCAAGAGACCCAGTACTTC.

The chain employs TRBV29-1 and TRBJ2-3; D may be TRBD2 (8 bases). Trimming removed 7 bases at V and 3 bases at J, with 17 bases between. The germline V gene encodes CDR1 SQVTM and CDR2 ANQGSEA. This CDR3 region has 14 residues. The CDR3 spells CSGAIAGQTDTQYF. As DNA, the CDR3 is TGCAGCGGAGCTATAGCGGGACAGACAGATACGCAGTATTTT.

The chain carries TRBV6-4 and TRBJ2-2; weak D call: TRBD1 (6 bases). The V end lost 2 bases, the J end lost 0 bases, and 13 bases lay between the germline ends. Germline lookup yields CDR1 MRHNA and CDR2 SNTAGT. This CDR3 comprises 17 residues. CDR3 sequence: CASSDQYSGANTGELFF. The CDR3 coding sequence is TGTGCCAGCAGTGACCAATACTCAGGGGCGAACACCGGGGAGCTGTTTTTT.

The CDR3 DNA sequence: TGTGCCAGTAGTGGCGGTAGGTGGCAGTACACAGATACGCAGTATTTT. Its translation is CASSGGRWQYTDTQYF. The chain has TRBV19 and TRBJ2-3; D gene uncertain. The germline V and J ends were trimmed by 5 bases and 2 bases, with 17 bases remaining between them. This CDR3 contains 16 residues. In germline, CDR1 is LNHDA, CDR2 SQIVND (reference sequence).

The V call is TRBV9, the J call TRBJ1-5, with D unclear. V was clipped by 3 bases and J by 6 bases, with 16 bases between them. The CDR3 is 15 residues long. The germline V gene encodes CDR1 SGDLS and CDR2 YYNGEE. CDR3 in DNA: TGTGCCAGCAGCGGGGCGACCGGGGTCGGTCAGCCCCAGCATTTT. Translating it yields CASSGATGVGQPQHF.

This clone has ten or more counts. The CDR3 spells CASSLEMRQQTGELFF. CDR3 bases: TGTGCCAGCAGCTTGGAAATGCGACAGCAGACCGGGGAGCTGTTTTTT. The chain combines TRBV5-5 with TRBJ2-2, with D possibly TRBD1 on 5 matching bases. CDR1 is SGHKS and CDR2 is YYEKEE in the germline V gene (reference sequence). This CDR3 region has 16 residues. V was trimmed by 0 bases and J by 5 bases, leaving 14 bases between them.

This clone was recorded a few times. The chain joins TRBV9 to TRBJ1-6; 7 bases line up with TRBD1. The junction had 1 base not matched to a gene; V was cut back by 7 bases and J by 0 bases. The CDR3 spans 14 residues. Per germline, CDR1 SGDLS and CDR2 YYNGEE. The CDR3 reads CASGDSSYNSPLHF. As DNA, the CDR3 is TGTGCCAGCGGGGACAGCTCCTATAATTCACCCCTCCACTTT.